These T cell receptor beta chains were read from a single sample in a study of T cells after yellow fever vaccination. From the 5' RACE reads, TCRdb called clonotypes with MiXCR, one entry per CDR3 protein. The sample lists 300,000 to 400,000 distinct CDR3 sequences, over 8% occurring once. The source was PBMCs, collected on the day of the first yellow fever vaccination. These receptors came from a man between 18 and 29 years old who received the YFV17D yellow fever vaccine. The CDR3 runs from the conserved cysteine through the conserved F or W. Fields, in order: D gene, clone size, V gene, J gene, CDR3 DNA, CDR3 protein. The D gene is left open where the match is weak. Where a row states a size, it is once, few, many or the class of an expanded clone; other rows omit it.

TRBD2	.	TRBV6-2/TRBV6-3	TRBJ2-2	TGTGCCAGCACCAAACTAGCGTGGGGCCCGAACACCGGGGAGCTGTTTTTT	CASTKLAWGPNTGELFF
.	.	TRBV5-5	TRBJ1-4	TGTGCCAGCAGCTTGTCGAGGAGCCAGTTTAATGAAAAACTGTTTTTT	CASSLSRSQFNEKLFF
.	few	TRBV18	TRBJ1-1	TGTGCCAGCTCAATCGGGGCAAACACTGAAGCTTTCTTT	CASSIGANTEAFF
.	many	TRBV5-1	TRBJ1-3	TGCGCCAGCGGGGCAGGGATCGGAGGAAACACCATATATTTT	CASGAGIGGNTIYF
TRBD1	many	TRBV10-2	TRBJ2-3	TGCGCCAGCACGGCGACAGGGGGCACAGATACGCAGTATTTT	CASTATGGTDTQYF
.	.	TRBV7-9	TRBJ1-2	TGTGCCAGCACCCAATTGACGGTGAGGGGCTACACCTTC	CASTQLTVRGYTF
.	few	TRBV7-6	TRBJ2-5	TGTGCCAGCAGTCAACCTGACCACCAAGAGACCCAGTACTTC	CASSQPDHQETQYF
TRBD1	.	TRBV4-3	TRBJ1-1	TGCGCCAGCAGCCATCCCAGGGGGCGAGAGAACACTGAAGCTTTCTTT	CASSHPRGRENTEAFF
TRBD1	.	TRBV29-1	TRBJ1-2	TGCAGCGTCACCCCCGGGACAGGGAACTATGGCTACACCTTC	CSVTPGTGNYGYTF
TRBD1	few	TRBV20-1	TRBJ2-2	TGCAGTGCTACTAAAACAGGGGACACCGGGGAGCTGTTTTTT	CSATKTGDTGELFF
TRBD1	few	TRBV10-3	TRBJ1-5	TGTGCCATCAGTGCCGACAGGGCGAATCAGCCCCAGCATTTT	CAISADRANQPQHF
TRBD1	few	TRBV25-1	TRBJ2-1	TGTGCCAGCAGTCGGGCCACAGGGGCCTCCTACAATGAGCAGTTCTTC	CASSRATGASYNEQFF
.	.	TRBV20-1	TRBJ1-5	TGCAGTGCTAGAAGGACAGGCAATCAGCCCCAGCATTTT	CSARRTGNQPQHF
.	few	TRBV4-1	TRBJ2-6	TGCGCCAGCAGCCATCTAGGATCAGAAGGGGTAGCTGGGTCTGGGGCCAACGTCCTGACTTTC	CASSHLGSEGVAGSGANVLTF
TRBD1	.	TRBV5-1	TRBJ2-5	TGCGCCAGCAGCTTAGGACAGGGGGCGGTGGAGACCCAGTACTTC	CASSLGQGAVETQYF
TRBD1	few	TRBV12-3/TRBV12-4	TRBJ1-3	TGTGCCAGCAGTCCCGGGACAGGGGAAAGAAACACCATATATTTT	CASSPGTGERNTIYF
TRBD1	many	TRBV7-2	TRBJ2-7	TGTGCCAGCAGAAAAACAGGGGGTGGGAGCTCCTACGAGCAGTACTTC	CASRKTGGGSSYEQYF
TRBD2	few	TRBV3-1	TRBJ2-1	TGTGCCAGCAGCCACTCCGGACTAGCGGGGGTTAATGAGCAGTTCTTC	CASSHSGLAGVNEQFF
.	few	TRBV5-1	TRBJ1-5	TGCGCCAGCAGCCTGACGTCGGGGCAGCCCCAGCATTTT	CASSLTSGQPQHF
TRBD2	few	TRBV11-2	TRBJ2-3	TGTGCCAGCAGCGTAACCCCCAGGCGGGGAGGGGCAGATACGCAGTATTTT	CASSVTPRRGGADTQYF
TRBD2	.	TRBV7-9	TRBJ2-5	TGTGCCAGCAGCTTACTCCATACGGGACTAGCGGCGAAGACCCAGTACTTC	CASSLLHTGLAAKTQYF
TRBD2	.	TRBV20-1	TRBJ2-1	TGTAGTGCTAGAGAGGTAGCGGGGAGCCAGAATGAGCAGTTCTTC	CSAREVAGSQNEQFF
.	.	TRBV5-1	TRBJ2-1	TGCGCCAGCAGGAGGGGGGCCGGGGAGCAGTTCTTC	CASRRGAGEQFF
TRBD1	few	TRBV12-3/TRBV12-4	TRBJ2-2	TGTGCCAGCATTCTACAGGGGCTGGTCGGGGAGCTGTTTTTT	CASILQGLVGELFF
TRBD2	few	TRBV7-2	TRBJ2-5	TGTGCCAGCAGCTCTCAAGCGGGGGGGCCGGAGACCCAGTACTTC	CASSSQAGGPETQYF
.	many	TRBV24-1	TRBJ2-2	TGTGCCACCAGTGGGCCCACCGGGGAGCTGTTTTTT	CATSGPTGELFF
.	.	TRBV5-1	TRBJ2-5	TGCGCCAGCAGCTTGGCTAGGCGGATCGAAGAGACCCAGTACTTC	CASSLARRIEETQYF
TRBD1	few	TRBV4-2	TRBJ2-6	TGTGCCAGCAGCCAGTGGGACAGGGGATACTCTGGGGCCAACGTCCTGACTTTC	CASSQWDRGYSGANVLTF
TRBD1	.	TRBV5-1	TRBJ1-1	TGCGCCAGCAGCTGGGGAGGGACAGGGGCCACTGAAGCTTTCTTT	CASSWGGTGATEAFF
.	few	TRBV4-1	TRBJ1-5	TGCGCCAGCAGCCAAGAGCCGGGCGGAGGGGTCAATCAGCCCCAGCATTTT	CASSQEPGGGVNQPQHF
.	many	TRBV4-3	TRBJ1-1	TGCGCCAGCAGCCCCACAGGGCTAACTGAAGCTTTCTTT	CASSPTGLTEAFF
TRBD1	.	TRBV4-1	TRBJ2-7	TGCGCCAGCAGCCATTACGCGACAGGGCCGAACGAGCAGTACTTC	CASSHYATGPNEQYF
.	.	TRBV24-1	TRBJ2-3	TGTGCCACCAGTGACTCCAGCCCGGACACGATAAACACAGATACGCAGTATTTT	CATSDSSPDTINTDTQYF
.	.	TRBV27	TRBJ2-5	TGTGCCAGCAGTTTATCCAGGGGAGCAATACAAGAGACCCAGTACTTC	CASSLSRGAIQETQYF
.	many	TRBV12-3/TRBV12-4	TRBJ1-1	TGTGCCAGCAGTCCGGCGGGGAGCACTGAAGCTTTCTTT	CASSPAGSTEAFF
.	few	TRBV20-1	TRBJ1-3	TGCAGTGCTAGCCCCGGGGGGGAGGGAAACACCATATATTTT	CSASPGGEGNTIYF
.	.	TRBV12-3/TRBV12-4	TRBJ1-2	TGTGCCAGCAGTCTCAACTTCTATGGCTACACCTTC	CASSLNFYGYTF
.	few	TRBV9	TRBJ2-5	TGTGCCAGCAGCGACGGATTGAGGGCCCTCCAAGAGACCCAGTACTTC	CASSDGLRALQETQYF
.	.	TRBV9	TRBJ2-3	TGTGCCAGCAGCGTAGCGACTAGGGGCACAGATACGCAGTATTTT	CASSVATRGTDTQYF
.	.	TRBV5-1	TRBJ2-1	TGCGCCAGCAGCGCCACCGAGACTTACAATGAGCAGTTCTTC	CASSATETYNEQFF
.	.	TRBV10-3	TRBJ2-7	TGTGCCATCGCCCCCCTTGGTAGCGAGCAGTACTTC	CAIAPLGSEQYF
TRBD1	few	TRBV14	TRBJ2-3	TGTGCCAGCAGCACCTTGGACAGGTCTAGCACAGATACGCAGTATTTT	CASSTLDRSSTDTQYF
.	few	TRBV24-1	TRBJ2-6	TGTGCCACCAGTAATTACGGGGGAAAGGGTCCTGGGGCCAACGTCCTGACTTTC	CATSNYGGKGPGANVLTF
TRBD1	many	TRBV20-1	TRBJ1-6	TGCAGTGCAACCCCGGGACAGGGAGGTTCACCCCTCCACTTT	CSATPGQGGSPLHF
.	few	TRBV21-1	TRBJ1-2	TGTGCCAGCAGACCGGGACAGGGTTTAGTGGGCTACACCTTC	CASRPGQGLVGYTF
TRBD2	few	TRBV7-2	TRBJ2-1	TGTGCCAGCAGCTTAGGGCTAGCGGGGAACCCCTACAATGAGCAGTTCTTC	CASSLGLAGNPYNEQFF
TRBD1	.	TRBV6-1	TRBJ2-5	TGTGCCAGCAGCCAGGACAGGGTGGCGACCCAGTACTTC	CASSQDRVATQYF
TRBD2	few	TRBV7-2	TRBJ2-1	TGTGCCAGCAGCTTGAGGCTAGCGGGGGTTGAGCAGTTCTTC	CASSLRLAGVEQFF
TRBD1	few	TRBV10-3	TRBJ2-7	TGTGCCATCAGGGGGGGAAGGACAGGGGGTTCGTACGAGCAGTACTTC	CAIRGGRTGGSYEQYF
.	few	TRBV5-4	TRBJ2-1	TGTGCCAGCAGCTCCGACAGCTCCTACAATGAGCAGTTCTTC	CASSSDSSYNEQFF
TRBD2	few	TRBV5-1	TRBJ2-1	TGCGCCAGCAGCTTGGGAGGGACTAGTCCTTCGTTCTTC	CASSLGGTSPSFF
.	.	TRBV7-3	TRBJ1-2	TGTGCCAGCAGCCAAGACCCAGGCAGGGTGGGTGGCTACACCTTC	CASSQDPGRVGGYTF